This TCR beta chain is drawn from a study of OX40 agonist ivuxolimab in advanced cancers. The overall study: Three patients, one with hepatocellular carcinoma and two with cutaneous melanoma, responded partially.

Trimming pared 3 bases from V and 2 bases from J, leaving 12 bases between. Per germline, CDR1 SGHRS and CDR2 YFSETQ. This CDR3 has 15 residues. This table comes from immunoSEQ multiplex PCR, and its TCRdb copy is limited to in-frame clones, with some not included. Of around 83,000 clones listed, roughly nine tenths are singletons. This chain links TRBV5-1 with TRBJ2-1, with D maybe TRBD1 (6 bases). Material: CD4+ or CD8+ T cells sorted from blood, obtained in a trial of the OX40 agonist ivuxolimab. The clonotype originates from an adult with an advanced solid tumor such as melanoma, head and neck, liver or kidney cancer. CDR3 DNA sequence: TGCGCCAGCAGCTCCGGGACAACCCCCTACAATGAGCAGTTCTTC. This gives the protein CASSSGTTPYNEQFF.